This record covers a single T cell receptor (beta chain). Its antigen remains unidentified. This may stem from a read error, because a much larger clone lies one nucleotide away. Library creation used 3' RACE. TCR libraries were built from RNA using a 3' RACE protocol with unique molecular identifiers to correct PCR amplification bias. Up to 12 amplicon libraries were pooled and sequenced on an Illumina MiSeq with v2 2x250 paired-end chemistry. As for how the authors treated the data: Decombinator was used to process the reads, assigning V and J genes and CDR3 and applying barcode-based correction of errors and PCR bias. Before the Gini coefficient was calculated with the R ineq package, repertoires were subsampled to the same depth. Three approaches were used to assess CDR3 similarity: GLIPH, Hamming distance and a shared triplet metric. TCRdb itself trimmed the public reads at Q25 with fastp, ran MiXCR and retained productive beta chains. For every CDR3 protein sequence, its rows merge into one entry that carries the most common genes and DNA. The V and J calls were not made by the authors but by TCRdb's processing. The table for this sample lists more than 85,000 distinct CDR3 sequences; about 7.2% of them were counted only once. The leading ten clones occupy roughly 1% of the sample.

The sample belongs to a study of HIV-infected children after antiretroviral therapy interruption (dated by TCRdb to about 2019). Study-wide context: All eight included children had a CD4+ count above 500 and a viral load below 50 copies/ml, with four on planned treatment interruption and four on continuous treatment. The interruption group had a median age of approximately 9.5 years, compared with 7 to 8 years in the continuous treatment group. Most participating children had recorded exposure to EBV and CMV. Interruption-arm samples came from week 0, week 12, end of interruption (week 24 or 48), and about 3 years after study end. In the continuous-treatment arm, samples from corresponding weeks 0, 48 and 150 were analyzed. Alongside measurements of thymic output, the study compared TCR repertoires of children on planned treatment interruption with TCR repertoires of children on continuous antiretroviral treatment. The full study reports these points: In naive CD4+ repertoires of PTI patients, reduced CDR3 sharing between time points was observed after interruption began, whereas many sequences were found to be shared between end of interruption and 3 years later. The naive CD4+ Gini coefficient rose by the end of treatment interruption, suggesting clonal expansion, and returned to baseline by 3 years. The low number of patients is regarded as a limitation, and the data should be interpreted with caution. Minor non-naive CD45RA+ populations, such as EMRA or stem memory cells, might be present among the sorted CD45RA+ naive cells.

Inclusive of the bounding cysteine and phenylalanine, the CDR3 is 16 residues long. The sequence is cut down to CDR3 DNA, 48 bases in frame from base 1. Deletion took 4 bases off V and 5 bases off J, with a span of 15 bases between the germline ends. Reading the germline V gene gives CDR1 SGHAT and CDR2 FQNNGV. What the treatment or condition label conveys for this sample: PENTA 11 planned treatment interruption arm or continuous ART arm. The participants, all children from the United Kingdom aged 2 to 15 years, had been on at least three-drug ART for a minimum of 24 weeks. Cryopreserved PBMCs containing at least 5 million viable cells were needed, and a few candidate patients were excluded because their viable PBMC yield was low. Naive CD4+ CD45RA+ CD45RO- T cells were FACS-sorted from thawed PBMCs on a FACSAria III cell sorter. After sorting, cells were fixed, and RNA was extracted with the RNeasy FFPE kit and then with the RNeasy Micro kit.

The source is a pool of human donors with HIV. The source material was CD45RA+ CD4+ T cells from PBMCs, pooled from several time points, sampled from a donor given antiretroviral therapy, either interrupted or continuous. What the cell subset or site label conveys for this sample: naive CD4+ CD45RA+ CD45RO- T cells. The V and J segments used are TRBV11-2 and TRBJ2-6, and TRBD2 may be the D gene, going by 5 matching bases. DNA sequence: TGTGCCAGCAGCTCCCAGAGAGGGTCTCGGGCCAACGTCCTGACTTTC. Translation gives CASSSQRGSRANVLTF.